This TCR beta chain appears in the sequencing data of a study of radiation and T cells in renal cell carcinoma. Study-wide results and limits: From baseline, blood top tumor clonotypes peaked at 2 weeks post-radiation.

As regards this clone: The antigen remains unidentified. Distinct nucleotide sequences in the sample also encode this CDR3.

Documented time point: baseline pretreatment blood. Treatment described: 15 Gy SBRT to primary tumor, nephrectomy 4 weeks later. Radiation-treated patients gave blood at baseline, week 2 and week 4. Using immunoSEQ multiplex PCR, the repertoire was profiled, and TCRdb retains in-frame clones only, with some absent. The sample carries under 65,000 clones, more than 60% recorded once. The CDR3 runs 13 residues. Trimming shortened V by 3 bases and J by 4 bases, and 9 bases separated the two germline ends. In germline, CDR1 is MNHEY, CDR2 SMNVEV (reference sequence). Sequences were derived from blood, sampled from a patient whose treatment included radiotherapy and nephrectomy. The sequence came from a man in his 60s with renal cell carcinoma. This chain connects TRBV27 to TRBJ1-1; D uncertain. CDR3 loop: CASSFTGGTEAFF. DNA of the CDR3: TGTGCCAGCAGTTTCACGGGAGGCACTGAAGCTTTCTTT.